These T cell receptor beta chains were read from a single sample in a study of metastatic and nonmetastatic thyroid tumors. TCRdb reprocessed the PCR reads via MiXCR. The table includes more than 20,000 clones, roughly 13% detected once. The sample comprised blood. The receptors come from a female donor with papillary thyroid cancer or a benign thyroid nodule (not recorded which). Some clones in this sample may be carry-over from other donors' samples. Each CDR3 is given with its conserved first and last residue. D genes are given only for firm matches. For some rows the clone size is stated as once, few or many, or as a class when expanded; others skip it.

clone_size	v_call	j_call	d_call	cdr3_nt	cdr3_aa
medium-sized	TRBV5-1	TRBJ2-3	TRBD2	TGCGCCAGCAGCCGACGGACTAGCGGCACAGATACGCAGTATTTT	CASSRRTSGTDTQYF
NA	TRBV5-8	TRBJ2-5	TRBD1	TGTGCCAGCAGCCAGGGGGACAGGGTGGGAGAGACCCAGTACTTC	CASSQGDRVGETQYF
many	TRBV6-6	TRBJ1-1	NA	TGTGCCAGCAGTTACGGGGCAGGTCCTCAAGCTTTCTTT	CASSYGAGPQAFF
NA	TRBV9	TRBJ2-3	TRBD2	TGTGCCAGCAGCGTAACCGGGACTAGCGGTCATACGCAGTATTTT	CASSVTGTSGHTQYF
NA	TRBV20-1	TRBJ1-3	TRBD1	TGCAGTGCACAGACAGGGGGAGGAAACACCATATATTTT	CSAQTGGGNTIYF
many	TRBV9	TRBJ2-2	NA	TGTGCCAGCAGCCCCAGCACGGACACCGGGGAGCTGTTTTTT	CASSPSTDTGELFF
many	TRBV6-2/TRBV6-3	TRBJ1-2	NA	TGTGCCACAAAAGACAGACTTAACTATGGCTACACCTTC	CATKDRLNYGYTF
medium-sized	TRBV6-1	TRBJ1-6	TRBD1	TGTGCCAGCAGTGATCCGGGACAGGGGCAAGCTTCACCCCTCCACTTT	CASSDPGQGQASPLHF
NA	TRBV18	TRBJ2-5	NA	TGTGCCAGCTCGTCGGCAGGGGCGGGTGAGACCCAGTACTTC	CASSSAGAGETQYF
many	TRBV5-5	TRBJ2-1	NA	TGTGCCAGCAGCTGGGATGTGGGCAATGAGCAGTTCTTC	CASSWDVGNEQFF
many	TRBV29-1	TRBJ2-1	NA	TGCAGCGTCAAAGATGTGGGAGCATCCTTTGAGCAGTTCTTC	CSVKDVGASFEQFF
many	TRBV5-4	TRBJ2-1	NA	TGTGCCAGCAGCTTGACTCTCAGCTCCTACAATGAGCAGTTCTTC	CASSLTLSSYNEQFF
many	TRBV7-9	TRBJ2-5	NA	TGTGCCAGCACCGCGCCACCGTACCAAGAGACCCAGTACTTC	CASTAPPYQETQYF
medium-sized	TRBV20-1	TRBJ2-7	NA	TGCAGCCCTAGAGCTGAGAGCTCCTACGAGCAGTACTTC	CSPRAESSYEQYF
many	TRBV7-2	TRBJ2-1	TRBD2	TGTGCCAGCAGCTTAGTCTACCGGGAGGGCATAGAGCAGTTCTTC	CASSLVYREGIEQFF
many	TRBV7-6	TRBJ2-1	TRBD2	TGTGCCAGCAGCCCGGGACTAGCGGATGGCCTTTACAATGAGCAGTTCTTC	CASSPGLADGLYNEQFF
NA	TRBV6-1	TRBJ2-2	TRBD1	TGTGCCAGCAGTGAGGGGACAGGGGGGGCCCGTGAGCTGTTTTTT	CASSEGTGGARELFF
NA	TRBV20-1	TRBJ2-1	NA	TGCAGTGCTAACCCAGGGAATGAGCAGTTCTTC	CSANPGNEQFF
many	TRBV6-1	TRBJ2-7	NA	TGTGCCAGCAGTGTCGGTTCTTCTTCCTACGAGCAGTACTTC	CASSVGSSSYEQYF
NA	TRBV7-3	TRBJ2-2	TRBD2	TGTGCCAGCAGCTTGGAAGCGGGAGGGCTGGCCACCGGGGAGCTGTTTTTT	CASSLEAGGLATGELFF
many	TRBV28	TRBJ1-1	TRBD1	TGTGCCAGCAGAACAGGGGCTGGAGCTGAAGCTTTCTTT	CASRTGAGAEAFF
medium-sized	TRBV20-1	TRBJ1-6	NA	TGCAGTGCTAGAGATGGGACGCGAGAGCGTCGTTCACCCCTCCACTTT	CSARDGTRERRSPLHF
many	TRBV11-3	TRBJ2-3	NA	TGCGCCAGCTGTTTAGCTATCACAGATACGCAGTATTTT	CASCLAITDTQYF
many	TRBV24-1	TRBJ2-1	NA	TGTGCCACCAGTGGTCAAGCGGCCTACAATGAGCAGTTCTTC	CATSGQAAYNEQFF
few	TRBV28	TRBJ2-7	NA	TGTGCCAGCGGCAAGGACTACGAGCAGTACTTC	CASGKDYEQYF
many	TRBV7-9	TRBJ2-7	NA	TGTGCCAGCAGCCGAGTAGTAGGGGGGTGGCAGCGCGAGCAGTACTTC	CASSRVVGGWQREQYF
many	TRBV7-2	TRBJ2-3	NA	TGTGCCAGCAGCTTAGCGCTAGGGAGGACCACAGATACGCAGTATTTT	CASSLALGRTTDTQYF